These T cell receptor beta chains were read from a single sample in a study of Tregs in tolerant kidney transplant recipients. Data came from immunoSEQ multiplex PCR; TCRdb stores just in-frame clones and leaves some out. The sample includes around 70,000 clones, around 90% of them seen just once. The sample was CD8+ T cells from blood, taken before the transplant. The receptor set was obtained from a human donor who received a combined kidney and bone marrow transplant. Each CDR3 is given with its conserved first and last residue.

CASSFESETNEKLFF,TRBV28,TRBJ1-4
CASSLGGAETQYF,TRBV5-1,TRBJ2-5
CSVEGQLNYGYTF,TRBV29-1,TRBJ1-2
CASSQDGGKSYEQYF,TRBV4-2,TRBJ2-7
CASIRGNTEAFF,TRBV6-5,TRBJ1-1
CASSLVPEGQSDTQYF,TRBV7-8,TRBJ2-3
CASSRDGRVGKTQYF,TRBV4-3,TRBJ2-5
CASSHRDRYYEQYF,TRBV4-1,TRBJ2-7
CASSQDRQPPYNEQFF,TRBV4-3,TRBJ2-1
CASSLFATSRPSTDTQYF,TRBV7-3,TRBJ2-3
CASSLGAFYNSPLHF,TRBV5-4,TRBJ1-6
CASSSSAETYNEQFF,TRBV19,TRBJ2-1
CAWSSTGGLGDTQYF,TRBV30,TRBJ2-3
CASSFPSGYEQYF,TRBV7-9,TRBJ2-7
CASSSISLETQYF,TRBV28,TRBJ2-5
CASSTTSADTQYF,TRBV6-5,TRBJ2-3
CASSQGAYEAFF,TRBV4-2,TRBJ1-1
CASSIWTGGADGYTF,TRBV19,TRBJ1-2
CASSYSGNDYNEQFF,TRBV19,TRBJ2-1
CASSTLGGVKTDTQYF,TRBV11-2,TRBJ2-3
CASRPSGYGNTIYF,TRBV9,TRBJ1-3
CASSQYRATKNIQYF,TRBV6-8,TRBJ2-4
CASSVAGGFGETQYF,TRBV9,TRBJ2-5
CASSHTQGEAETQYF,TRBV4-1,TRBJ2-5
CASSFYGGQPQHF,TRBV28,TRBJ1-5
CASTAGPKGIYEQYF,TRBV19,TRBJ2-7
CASSGATGDIAYEQYF,TRBV5-6,TRBJ2-7
CASSQDPGSNEKLFF,TRBV4-3,TRBJ1-4
CASSLDRGFTWEQYF,TRBV5-5,TRBJ2-7
CASSNRTGGRYEQYF,TRBV7-6,TRBJ2-7
CASSLQGANTEAFF,TRBV19,TRBJ1-1
CASSQGRQSTYSPLHF,TRBV4-3,TRBJ1-6
CASSQPKQLKVLSGNTIYF,TRBV9,TRBJ1-3
CASSTSGEQFF,TRBV5-1,TRBJ2-1
CASSQELGLPSNTGELFF,TRBV4-3,TRBJ2-2
CASSYTSGVSYEQYF,TRBV7-9,TRBJ2-7
CASRSGDQETQYF,TRBV9,TRBJ2-5
CASSVGAQGAYGYTF,TRBV9,TRBJ1-2
CASSQDSGWGKTDTQYF,TRBV4-3,TRBJ2-3
CASSLGGQGKSSNQPQHF,TRBV7-8,TRBJ1-5
CASRLGPMNTEAFF,TRBV27,TRBJ1-1
CASSWVVGDPVTEAFF,TRBV7-9,TRBJ1-1
CASSYKRGFADTQYF,TRBV6-5,TRBJ2-3
CASSPTNSGGPDTQYF,TRBV4-2,TRBJ2-3
CASRRETQYF,TRBV23-1,TRBJ2-5